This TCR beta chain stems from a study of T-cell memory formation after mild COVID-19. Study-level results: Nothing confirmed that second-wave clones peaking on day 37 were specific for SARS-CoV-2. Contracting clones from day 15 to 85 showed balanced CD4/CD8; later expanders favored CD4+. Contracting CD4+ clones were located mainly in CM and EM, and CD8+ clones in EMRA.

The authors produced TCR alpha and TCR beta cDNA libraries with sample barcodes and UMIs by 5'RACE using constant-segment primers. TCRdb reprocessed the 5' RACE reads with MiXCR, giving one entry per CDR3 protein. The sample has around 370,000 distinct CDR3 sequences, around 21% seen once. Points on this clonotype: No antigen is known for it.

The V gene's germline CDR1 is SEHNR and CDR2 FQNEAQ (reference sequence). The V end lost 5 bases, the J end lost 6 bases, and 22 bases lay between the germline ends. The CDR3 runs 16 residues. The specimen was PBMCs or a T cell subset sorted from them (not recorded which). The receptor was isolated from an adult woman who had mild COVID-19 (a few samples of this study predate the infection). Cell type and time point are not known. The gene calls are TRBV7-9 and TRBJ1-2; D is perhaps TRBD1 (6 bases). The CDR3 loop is CASSPAGPDRWDGYTF. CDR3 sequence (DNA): TGTGCCAGCAGCCCCGCGGGGCCCGACAGGTGGGATGGCTACACCTTC.